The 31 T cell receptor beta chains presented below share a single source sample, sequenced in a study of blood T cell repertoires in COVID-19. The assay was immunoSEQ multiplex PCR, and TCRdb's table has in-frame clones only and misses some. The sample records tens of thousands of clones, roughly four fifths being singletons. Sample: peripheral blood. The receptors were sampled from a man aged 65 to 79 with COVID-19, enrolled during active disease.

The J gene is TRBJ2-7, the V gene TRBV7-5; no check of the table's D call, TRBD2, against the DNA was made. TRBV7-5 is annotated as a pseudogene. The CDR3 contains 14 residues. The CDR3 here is CVRSLGLAGAEQYF. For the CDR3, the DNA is TGTGTCAGAAGCTTGGGGCTAGCGGGAGCCGAGCAGTACTTC.

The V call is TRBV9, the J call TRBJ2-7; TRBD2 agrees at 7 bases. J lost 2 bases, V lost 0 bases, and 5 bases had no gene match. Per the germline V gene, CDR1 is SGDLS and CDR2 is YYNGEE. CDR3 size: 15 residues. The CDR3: CASSVGGGTTYEQYF. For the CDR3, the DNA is TGTGCCAGCAGCGTAGGGGGCGGGACTACCTACGAGCAGTACTTC. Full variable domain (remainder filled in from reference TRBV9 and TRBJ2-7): DSGVTQTPKHLITATGQRVTLRCSPRSGDLSVYWYQQSLDQGLQFLIQYYNGEERAKGNILERFSAQQFPDLHSELNLSSLELGDSALYFCASSVGGGTTYEQYFGPGTRLTVT.

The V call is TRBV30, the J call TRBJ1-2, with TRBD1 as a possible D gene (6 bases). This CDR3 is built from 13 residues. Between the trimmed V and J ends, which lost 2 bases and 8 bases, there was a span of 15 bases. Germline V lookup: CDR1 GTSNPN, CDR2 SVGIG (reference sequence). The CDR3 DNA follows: TGTGCCTGGAGTAGAACAGGGTTTGGCGGCTACACCTTC. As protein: CAWSRTGFGGYTF.

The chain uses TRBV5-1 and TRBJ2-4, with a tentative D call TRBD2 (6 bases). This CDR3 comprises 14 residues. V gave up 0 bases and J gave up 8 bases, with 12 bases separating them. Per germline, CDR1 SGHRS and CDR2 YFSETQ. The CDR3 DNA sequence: TGCGCCAGCAGCTTGGGCGGGGCCGCGGACATTCAGTACTTC. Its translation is CASSLGGAADIQYF.

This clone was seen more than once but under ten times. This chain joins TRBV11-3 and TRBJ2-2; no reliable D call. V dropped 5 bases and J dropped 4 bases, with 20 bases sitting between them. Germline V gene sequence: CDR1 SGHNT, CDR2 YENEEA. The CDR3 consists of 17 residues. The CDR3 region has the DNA TGTGCCAGCAGCAGACGACGCCCCGCGGTGGGCACCGGGGAGCTGTTTTTT. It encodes CASSRRRPAVGTGELFF.

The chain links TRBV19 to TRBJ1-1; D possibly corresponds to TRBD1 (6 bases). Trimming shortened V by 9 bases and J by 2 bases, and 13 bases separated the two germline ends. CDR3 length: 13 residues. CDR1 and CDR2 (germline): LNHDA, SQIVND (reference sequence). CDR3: CASTSGVNTEAFF. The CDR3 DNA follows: TGTGCCAGCACCTCAGGGGTCAACACTGAAGCTTTCTTT.

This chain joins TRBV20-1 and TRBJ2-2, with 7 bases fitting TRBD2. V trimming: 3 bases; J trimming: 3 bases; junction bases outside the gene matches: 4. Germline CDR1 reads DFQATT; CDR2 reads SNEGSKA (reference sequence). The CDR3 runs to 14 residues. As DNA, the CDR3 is TGCAGTGCTAGTCGGGGGGTTGACACCGGGGAGCTGTTTTTT. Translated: CSASRGVDTGELFF.

CDR3: CASSAVVGNQPQHF. The DNA of the CDR3 is TGTGCCAGCAGTGCGGTCGTGGGCAATCAGCCCCAGCATTTT. The chain combines TRBV2 with TRBJ1-5; D not resolved. Germline assignment: CDR1 SNHLY and CDR2 FYNNEI. Trimming took off 4 bases at V and 2 bases at J, with 9 bases between the two ends. The CDR3 contains 14 residues.

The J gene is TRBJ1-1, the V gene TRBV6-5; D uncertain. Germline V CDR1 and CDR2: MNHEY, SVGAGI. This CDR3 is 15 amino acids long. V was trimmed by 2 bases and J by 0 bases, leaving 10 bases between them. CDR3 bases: TGTGCCAGCAGTTACGGGCAGACCATGAACACTGAAGCTTTCTTT. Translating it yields CASSYGQTMNTEAFF.

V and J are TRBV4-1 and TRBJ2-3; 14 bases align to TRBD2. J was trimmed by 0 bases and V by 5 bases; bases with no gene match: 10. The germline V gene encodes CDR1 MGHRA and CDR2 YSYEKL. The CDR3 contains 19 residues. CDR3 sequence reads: CASSKVGLAGALSTDTQYF. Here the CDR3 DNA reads TGCGCCAGCAGCAAGGTGGGACTAGCGGGGGCCCTTAGCACAGATACGCAGTATTTT.

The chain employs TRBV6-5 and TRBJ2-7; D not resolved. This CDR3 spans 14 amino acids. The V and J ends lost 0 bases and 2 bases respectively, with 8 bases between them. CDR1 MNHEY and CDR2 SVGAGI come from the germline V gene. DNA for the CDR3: TGTGCCAGCAGTTACTCGTACAGTGCCTACGAGCAGTACTTC. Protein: CASSYSYSAYEQYF.

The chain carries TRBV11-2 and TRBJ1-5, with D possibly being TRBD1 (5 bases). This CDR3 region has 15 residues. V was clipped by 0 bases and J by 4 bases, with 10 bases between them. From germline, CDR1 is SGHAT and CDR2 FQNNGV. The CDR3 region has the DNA TGTGCCAGCAGCTTAGATTTTCGGGGGAATCAGCCCCAGCATTTT. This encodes CASSLDFRGNQPQHF. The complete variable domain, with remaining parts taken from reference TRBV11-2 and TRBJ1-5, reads EAGVAQSPRYKIIEKRQSVAFWCNPISGHATLYWYQQILGQGPKLLIQFQNNGVVDDSQLPKDRFSAERLKGVDSTLKIQPAKLEDSAVYLCASSLDFRGNQPQHFGDGTRLSIL.

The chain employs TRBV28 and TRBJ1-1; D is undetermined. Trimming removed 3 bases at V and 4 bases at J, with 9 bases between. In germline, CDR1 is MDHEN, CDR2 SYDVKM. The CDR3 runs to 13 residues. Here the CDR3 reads CASSFSAGTEAFF. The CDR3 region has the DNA TGTGCCAGCAGTTTTTCAGCGGGCACTGAAGCTTTCTTT.

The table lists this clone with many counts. For the CDR3, the DNA is TGTGCCAGCATCACGCGGCCGACCGCAACTAATGAAAAACTGTTTTTT. Protein product: CASITRPTATNEKLFF. The rearrangement joins TRBV6-4 to TRBJ1-4; no firm D call. V gave up 7 bases and J gave up 0 bases, with 15 bases separating them. The CDR3 has 16 amino acids. The germline V gene has CDR1 MRHNA and CDR2 SNTAGT.

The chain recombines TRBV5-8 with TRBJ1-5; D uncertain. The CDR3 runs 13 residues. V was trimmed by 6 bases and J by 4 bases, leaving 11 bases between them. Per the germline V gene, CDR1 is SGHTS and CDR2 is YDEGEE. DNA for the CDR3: TGTGCCAGCATGATCGGTCGGAATCAGCCCCAGCATTTT. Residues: CASMIGRNQPQHF.

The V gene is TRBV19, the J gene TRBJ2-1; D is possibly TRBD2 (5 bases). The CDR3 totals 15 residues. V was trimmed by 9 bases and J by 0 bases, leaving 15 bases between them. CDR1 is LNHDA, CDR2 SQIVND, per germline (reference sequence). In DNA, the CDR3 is TGTGCCAGCCAGACGGAGGTCAGCTCCTACAATGAGCAGTTCTTC. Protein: CASQTEVSSYNEQFF. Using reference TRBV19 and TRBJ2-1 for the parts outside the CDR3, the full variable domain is DGGITQSPKYLFRKEGQNVTLSCEQNLNHDAMYWYRQDPGQGLRLIYYSQIVNDFQKGDIAEGYSVSREKKESFPLTVTSAQKNPTAFYLCASQTEVSSYNEQFFGPGTRLTVL.

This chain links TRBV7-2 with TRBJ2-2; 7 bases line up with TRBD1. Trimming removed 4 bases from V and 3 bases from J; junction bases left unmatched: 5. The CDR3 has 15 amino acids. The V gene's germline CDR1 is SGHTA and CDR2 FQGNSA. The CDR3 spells CASSYRDSYTGELFF. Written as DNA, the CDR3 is TGTGCCAGCAGCTACCGGGACAGCTACACCGGGGAGCTGTTTTTT.

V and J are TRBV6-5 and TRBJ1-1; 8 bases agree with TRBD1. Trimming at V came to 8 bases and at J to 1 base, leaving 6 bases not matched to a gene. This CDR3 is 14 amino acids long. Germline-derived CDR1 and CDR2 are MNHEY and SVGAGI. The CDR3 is CASVPGGRNTEAFF. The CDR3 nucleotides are TGTGCCAGCGTGCCAGGGGGCCGGAACACTGAAGCTTTCTTT.

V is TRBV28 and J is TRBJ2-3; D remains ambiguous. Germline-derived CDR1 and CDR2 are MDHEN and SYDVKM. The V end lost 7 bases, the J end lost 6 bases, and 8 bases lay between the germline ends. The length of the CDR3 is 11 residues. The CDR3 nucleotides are TGTGCCAGCACCCTTTTGGATACGCAGTATTTT. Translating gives CASTLLDTQYF.

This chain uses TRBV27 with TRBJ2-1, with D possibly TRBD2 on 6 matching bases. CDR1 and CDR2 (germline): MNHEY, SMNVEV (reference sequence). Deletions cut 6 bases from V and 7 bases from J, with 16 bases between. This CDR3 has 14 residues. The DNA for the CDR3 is TGTGCCAGCAGCCCCCCACCTCTAGCGAATGAGCAGTTCTTC. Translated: CASSPPPLANEQFF.

CDR3 in amino acids: CASSLTGEEDGYTF. The CDR3 nucleotides are TGTGCCAGCAGCTTAACAGGGGAGGAGGATGGCTACACCTTC. The V gene is TRBV7-3, the J gene TRBJ1-2, with D tentatively TRBD1 (5 bases). This CDR3 spans 14 amino acids. V lost 0 bases to trimming and J lost 6 bases, with 11 bases between them. Germline CDR1 is SGHTA and CDR2 is FQGTGA.

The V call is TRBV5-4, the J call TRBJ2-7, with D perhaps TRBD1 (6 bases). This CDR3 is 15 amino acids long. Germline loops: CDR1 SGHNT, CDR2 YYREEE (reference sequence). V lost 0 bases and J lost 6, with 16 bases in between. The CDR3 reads CASSLASQGPREQYF. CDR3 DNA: TGTGCCAGCAGCTTGGCTTCCCAGGGGCCGCGCGAGCAGTACTTC.

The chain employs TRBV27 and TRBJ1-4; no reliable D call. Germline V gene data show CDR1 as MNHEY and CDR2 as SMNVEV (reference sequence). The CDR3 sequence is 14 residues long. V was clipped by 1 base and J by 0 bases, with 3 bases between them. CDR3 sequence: CASSLWPTNEKLFF. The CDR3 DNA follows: TGTGCCAGCAGTTTATGGCCAACTAATGAAAAACTGTTTTTT. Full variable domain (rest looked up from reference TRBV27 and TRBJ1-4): EAQVTQNPRYLITVTGKKLTVTCSQNMNHEYMSWYRQDPGLGLRQIYYSMNVEVTDKGDVPEGYKVSRKEKRNFPLILESPSPNQTSLYFCASSLWPTNEKLFFGSGTQLSVL.

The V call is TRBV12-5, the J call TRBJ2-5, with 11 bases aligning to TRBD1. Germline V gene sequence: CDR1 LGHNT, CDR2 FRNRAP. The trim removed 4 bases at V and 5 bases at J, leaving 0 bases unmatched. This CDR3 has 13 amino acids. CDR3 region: CASGWTGGETQYF. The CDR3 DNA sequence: TGTGCTAGTGGTTGGACAGGGGGCGAGACCCAGTACTTC.

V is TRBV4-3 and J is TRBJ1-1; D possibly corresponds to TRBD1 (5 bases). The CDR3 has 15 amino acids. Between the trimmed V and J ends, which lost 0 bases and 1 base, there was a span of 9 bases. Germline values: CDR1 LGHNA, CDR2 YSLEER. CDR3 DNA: TGCGCCAGCAGCCAAGAGGTCGGGGGGAACACTGAAGCTTTCTTT. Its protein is CASSQEVGGNTEAFF.

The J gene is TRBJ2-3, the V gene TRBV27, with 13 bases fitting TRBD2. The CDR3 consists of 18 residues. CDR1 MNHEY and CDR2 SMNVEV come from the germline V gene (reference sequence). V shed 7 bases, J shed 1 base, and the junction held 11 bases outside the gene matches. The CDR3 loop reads CASTTGLAGVSGTDTQYF. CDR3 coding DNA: TGTGCCAGCACCACAGGACTAGCGGGAGTTTCGGGCACAGATACGCAGTATTTT.

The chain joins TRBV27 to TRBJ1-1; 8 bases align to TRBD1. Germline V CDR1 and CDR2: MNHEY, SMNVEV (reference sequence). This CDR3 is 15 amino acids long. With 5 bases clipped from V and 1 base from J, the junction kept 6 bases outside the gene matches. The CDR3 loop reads CASSHRDRKNTEAFF. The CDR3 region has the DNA TGTGCCAGCAGTCACAGGGACAGGAAGAACACTGAAGCTTTCTTT.

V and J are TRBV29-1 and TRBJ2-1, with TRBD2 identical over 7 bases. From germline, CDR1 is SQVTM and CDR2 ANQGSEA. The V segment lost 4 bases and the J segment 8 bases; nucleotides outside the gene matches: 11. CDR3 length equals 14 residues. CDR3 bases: TGCAGCGTTGCTTTGGGTAGGGGAGGGGATGAGCAGTTCTTC. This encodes CSVALGRGGDEQFF.

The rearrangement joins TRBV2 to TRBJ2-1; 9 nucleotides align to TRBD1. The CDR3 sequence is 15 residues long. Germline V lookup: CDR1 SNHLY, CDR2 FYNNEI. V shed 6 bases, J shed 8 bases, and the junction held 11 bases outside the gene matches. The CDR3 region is CASRSRDRVFDEQFF. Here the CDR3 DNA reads TGTGCCAGCAGGTCCCGGGACAGGGTTTTCGATGAGCAGTTCTTC.

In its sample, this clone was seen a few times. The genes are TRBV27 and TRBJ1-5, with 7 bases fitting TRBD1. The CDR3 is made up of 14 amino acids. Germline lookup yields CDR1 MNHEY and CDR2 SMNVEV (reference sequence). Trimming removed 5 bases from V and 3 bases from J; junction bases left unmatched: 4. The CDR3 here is CASSIQGYNQPQHF. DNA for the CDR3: TGTGCCAGCAGTATACAGGGGTACAATCAGCCCCAGCATTTT.

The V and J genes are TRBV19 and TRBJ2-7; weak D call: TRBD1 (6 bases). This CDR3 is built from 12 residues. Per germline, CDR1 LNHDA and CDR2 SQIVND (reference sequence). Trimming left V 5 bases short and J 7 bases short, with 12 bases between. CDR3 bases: TGTGCCAGTAGTGAAACAGGGATAGAGCAGTACTTC. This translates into CASSETGIEQYF.